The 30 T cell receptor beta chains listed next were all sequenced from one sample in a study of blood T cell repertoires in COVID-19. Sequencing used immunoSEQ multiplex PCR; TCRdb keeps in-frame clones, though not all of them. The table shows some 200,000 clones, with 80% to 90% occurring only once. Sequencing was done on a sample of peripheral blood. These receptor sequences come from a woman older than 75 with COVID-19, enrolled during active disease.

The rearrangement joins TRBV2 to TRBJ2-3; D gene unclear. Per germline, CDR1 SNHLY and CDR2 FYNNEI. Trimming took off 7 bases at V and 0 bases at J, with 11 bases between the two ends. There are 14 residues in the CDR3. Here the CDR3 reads CASKVGPSTDTQYF. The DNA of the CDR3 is TGTGCCAGCAAGGTGGGCCCCAGCACAGATACGCAGTATTTT. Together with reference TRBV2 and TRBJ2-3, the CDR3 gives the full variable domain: EPEVTQTPSHQVTQMGQEVILRCVPISNHLYFYWYRQILGQKVEFLVSFYNNEISEKSEIFDDQFSVERPDGSNFTLKIRSTKLEDSAMYFCASKVGPSTDTQYFGPGTRLTVL.

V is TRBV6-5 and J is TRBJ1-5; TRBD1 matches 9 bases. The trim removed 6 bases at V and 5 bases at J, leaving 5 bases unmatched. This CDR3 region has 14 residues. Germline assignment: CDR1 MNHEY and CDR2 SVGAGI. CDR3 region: CASSLQGADQPQHF. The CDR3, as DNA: TGTGCCAGCAGCCTACAGGGGGCGGATCAGCCCCAGCATTTT.

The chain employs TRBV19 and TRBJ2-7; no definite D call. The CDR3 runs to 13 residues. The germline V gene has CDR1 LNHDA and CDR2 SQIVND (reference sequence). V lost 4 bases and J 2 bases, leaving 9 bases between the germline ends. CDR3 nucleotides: TGTGCCAGTAGTAGGGCCCGAACCTACGAGCAGTACTTC. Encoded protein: CASSRARTYEQYF. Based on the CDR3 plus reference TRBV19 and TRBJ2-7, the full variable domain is DGGITQSPKYLFRKEGQNVTLSCEQNLNHDAMYWYRQDPGQGLRLIYYSQIVNDFQKGDIAEGYSVSREKKESFPLTVTSAQKNPTAFYLCASSRARTYEQYFGPGTRLTVT.

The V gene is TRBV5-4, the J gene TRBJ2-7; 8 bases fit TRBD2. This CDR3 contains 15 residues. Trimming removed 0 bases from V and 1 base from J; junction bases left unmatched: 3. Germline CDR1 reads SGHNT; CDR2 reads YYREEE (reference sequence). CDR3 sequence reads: CASSLEASGSYEQYF. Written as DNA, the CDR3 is TGTGCCAGCAGCTTGGAGGCTAGCGGGTCCTACGAGCAGTACTTC. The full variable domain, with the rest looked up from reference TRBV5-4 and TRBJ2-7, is ETGVTQSPTHLIKTRGQQVTLRCSSQSGHNTVSWYQQALGQGPQFIFQYYREEENGRGNFPPRFSGLQFPNYSSELNVNALELDDSALYLCASSLEASGSYEQYFGPGTRLTVT.

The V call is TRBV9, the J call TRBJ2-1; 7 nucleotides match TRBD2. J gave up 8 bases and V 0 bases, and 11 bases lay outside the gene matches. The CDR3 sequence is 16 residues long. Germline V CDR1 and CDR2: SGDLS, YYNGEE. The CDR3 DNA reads TGTGCCAGCAGCGTAGTGGGTAGCGGGCGAAGGGATGAGCAGTTCTTC. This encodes CASSVVGSGRRDEQFF.

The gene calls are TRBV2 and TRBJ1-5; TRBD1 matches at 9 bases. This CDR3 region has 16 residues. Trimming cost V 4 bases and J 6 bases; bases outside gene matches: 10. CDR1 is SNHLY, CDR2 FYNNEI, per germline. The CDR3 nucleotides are TGTGCCAGCAGTGCGTCTACAGGGGGCGCGGCTCAGCCCCAGCATTTT. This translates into CASSASTGGAAQPQHF.

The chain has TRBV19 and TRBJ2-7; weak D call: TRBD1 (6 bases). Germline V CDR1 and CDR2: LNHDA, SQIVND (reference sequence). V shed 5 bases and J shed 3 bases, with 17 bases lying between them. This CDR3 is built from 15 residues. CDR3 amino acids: CASSQGPTGIYEQYF. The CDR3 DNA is TGTGCCAGTAGTCAGGGTCCGACAGGCATCTACGAGCAGTACTTC.

The DNA for the CDR3 is TGTGCCAGCAGTTTGCAGGACAGAGGTTATCAGCCCCAGCATTTT. Protein: CASSLQDRGYQPQHF. V and J are TRBV6-2 or TRBV6-3 and TRBJ1-5, with D possibly being TRBD1 (6 bases). In germline, CDR1 is MNHEY, CDR2 SVGEGT. The CDR3 totals 15 residues. V lost 4 bases, J lost 5 bases, and 15 bases lay in between.

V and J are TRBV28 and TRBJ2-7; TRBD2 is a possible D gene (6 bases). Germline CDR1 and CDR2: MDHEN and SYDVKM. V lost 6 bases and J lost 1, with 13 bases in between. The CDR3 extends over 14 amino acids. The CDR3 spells CASRPGLESYEQYF. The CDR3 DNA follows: TGTGCCAGCAGGCCGGGACTGGAGTCCTACGAGCAGTACTTC.

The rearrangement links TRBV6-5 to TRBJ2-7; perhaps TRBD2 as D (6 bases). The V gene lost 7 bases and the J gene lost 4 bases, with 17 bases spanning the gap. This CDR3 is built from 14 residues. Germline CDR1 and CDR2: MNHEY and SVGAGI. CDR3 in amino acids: CASTTTFSGYEQYF. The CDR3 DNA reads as TGTGCCAGCACTACAACCTTTAGCGGATACGAGCAGTACTTC.

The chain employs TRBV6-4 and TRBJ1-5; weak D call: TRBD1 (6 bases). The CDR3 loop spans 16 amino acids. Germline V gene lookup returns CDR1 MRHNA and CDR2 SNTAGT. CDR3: CARGGPYENSNQPQHF. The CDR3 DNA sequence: TGTGCTAGGGGGGGCCCCTACGAAAATAGCAATCAGCCCCAGCATTTT.

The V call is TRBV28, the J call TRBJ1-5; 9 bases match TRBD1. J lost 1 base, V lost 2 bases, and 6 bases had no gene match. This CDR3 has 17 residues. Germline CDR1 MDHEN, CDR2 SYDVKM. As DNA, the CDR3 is TGTGCCAGCAGTTTACGACAGGGGGTTTTGAGCAATCAGCCCCAGCATTTT. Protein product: CASSLRQGVLSNQPQHF.

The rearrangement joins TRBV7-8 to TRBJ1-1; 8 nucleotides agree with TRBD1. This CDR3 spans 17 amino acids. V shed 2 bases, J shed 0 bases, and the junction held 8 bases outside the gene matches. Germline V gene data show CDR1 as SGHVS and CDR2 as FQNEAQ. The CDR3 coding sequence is TGTGCCAGCAGCTTATGGGCCGGGACAGGTTTGAACACTGAAGCTTTCTTT. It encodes CASSLWAGTGLNTEAFF.

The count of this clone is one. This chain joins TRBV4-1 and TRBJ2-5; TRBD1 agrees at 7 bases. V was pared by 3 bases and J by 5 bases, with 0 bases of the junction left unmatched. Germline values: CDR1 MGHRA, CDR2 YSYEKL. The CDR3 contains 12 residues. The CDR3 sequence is CASSQTGETQYF. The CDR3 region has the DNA TGCGCCAGCAGCCAGACAGGGGAGACCCAGTACTTC.

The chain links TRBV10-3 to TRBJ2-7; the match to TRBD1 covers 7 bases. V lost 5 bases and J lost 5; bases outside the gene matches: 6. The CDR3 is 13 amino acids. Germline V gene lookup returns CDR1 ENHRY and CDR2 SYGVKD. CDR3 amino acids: CAISPQGVHEQYF. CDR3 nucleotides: TGTGCCATCAGTCCCCAGGGGGTCCACGAGCAGTACTTC.

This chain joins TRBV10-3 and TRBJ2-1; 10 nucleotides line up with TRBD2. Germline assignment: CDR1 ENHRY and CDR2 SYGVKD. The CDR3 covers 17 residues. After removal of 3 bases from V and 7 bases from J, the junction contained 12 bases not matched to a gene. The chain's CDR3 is CAISDSSSGGQSNEQFF. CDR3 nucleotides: TGTGCCATCAGTGATTCCTCTAGCGGGGGTCAATCAAATGAGCAGTTCTTC.

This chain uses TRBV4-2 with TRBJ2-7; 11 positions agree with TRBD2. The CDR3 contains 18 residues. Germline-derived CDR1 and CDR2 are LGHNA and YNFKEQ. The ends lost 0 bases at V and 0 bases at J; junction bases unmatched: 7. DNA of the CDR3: TGTGCCAGCAGCCAAGATTATTTAGCGGGGGGGAGCTCCTACGAGCAGTACTTC. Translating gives CASSQDYLAGGSSYEQYF.

CDR3 region: CASSYSYDRYGYTF. The CDR3 DNA reads TGTGCCAGCAGTTACTCCTATGACAGATATGGCTACACCTTC. The genes are TRBV6-5 and TRBJ1-2, with D perhaps TRBD1 (5 bases). Germline CDR1 reads MNHEY; CDR2 reads SVGAGI. With 0 bases removed from V and 5 bases from J, the gap between germline ends came to 10 bases. This CDR3 has 14 amino acids.

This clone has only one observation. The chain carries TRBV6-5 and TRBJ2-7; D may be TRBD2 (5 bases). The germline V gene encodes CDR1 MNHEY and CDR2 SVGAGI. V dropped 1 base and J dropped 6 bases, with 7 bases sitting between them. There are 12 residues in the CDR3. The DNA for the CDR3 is TGTGCCAGCAGTTACTATCGGGGCGAGCAGTACTTC. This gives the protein CASSYYRGEQYF.

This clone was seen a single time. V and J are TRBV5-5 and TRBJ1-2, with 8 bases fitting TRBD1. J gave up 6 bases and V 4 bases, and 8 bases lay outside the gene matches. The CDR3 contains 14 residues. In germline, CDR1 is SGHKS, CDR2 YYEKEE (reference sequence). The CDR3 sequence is CASSPRQGIDGYTF. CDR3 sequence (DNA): TGTGCCAGCAGCCCCAGACAGGGGATTGATGGCTACACCTTC.

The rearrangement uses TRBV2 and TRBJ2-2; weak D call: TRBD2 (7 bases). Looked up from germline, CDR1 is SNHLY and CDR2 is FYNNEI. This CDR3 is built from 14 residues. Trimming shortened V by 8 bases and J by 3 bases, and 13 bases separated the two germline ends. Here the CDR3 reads CASRWGGDTGELFF. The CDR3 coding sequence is TGTGCCAGCCGCTGGGGGGGCGACACCGGGGAGCTGTTTTTT.

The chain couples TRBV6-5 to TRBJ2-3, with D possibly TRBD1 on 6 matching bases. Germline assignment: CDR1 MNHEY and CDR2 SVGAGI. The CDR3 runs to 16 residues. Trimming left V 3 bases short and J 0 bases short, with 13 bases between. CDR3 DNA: TGTGCCAGCAGTTATCAGCAGGGGAAAAGCACAGATACGCAGTATTTT. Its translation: CASSYQQGKSTDTQYF.

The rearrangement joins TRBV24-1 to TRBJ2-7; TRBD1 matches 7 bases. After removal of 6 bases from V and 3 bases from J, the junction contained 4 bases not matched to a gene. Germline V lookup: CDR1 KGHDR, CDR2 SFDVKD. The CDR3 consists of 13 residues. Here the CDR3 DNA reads TGTGCCACCAGTTCGGGACAGCACTACGAGCAGTACTTC. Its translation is CATSSGQHYEQYF.

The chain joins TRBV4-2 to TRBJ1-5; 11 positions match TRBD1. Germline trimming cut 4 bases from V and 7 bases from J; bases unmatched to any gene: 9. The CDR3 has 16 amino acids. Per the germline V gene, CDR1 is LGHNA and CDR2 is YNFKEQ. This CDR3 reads CASSLAQDRGQQPQHF. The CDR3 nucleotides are TGTGCCAGCAGCCTAGCTCAGGACAGGGGGCAACAGCCCCAGCATTTT.

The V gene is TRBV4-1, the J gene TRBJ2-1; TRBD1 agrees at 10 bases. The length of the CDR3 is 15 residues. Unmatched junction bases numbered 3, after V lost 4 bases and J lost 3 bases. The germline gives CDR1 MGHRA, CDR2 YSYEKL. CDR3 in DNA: TGCGCCAGCAGCCCGCGGGACAGGGGCTACAATGAGCAGTTCTTC. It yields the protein CASSPRDRGYNEQFF.

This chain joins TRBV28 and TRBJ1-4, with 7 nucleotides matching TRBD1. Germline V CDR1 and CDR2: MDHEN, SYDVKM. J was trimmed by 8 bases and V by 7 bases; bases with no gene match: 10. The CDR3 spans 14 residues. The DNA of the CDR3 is TGTGCCAGCACCCAGGGGGGCTTTAGCGAAAAACTGTTTTTT. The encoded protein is CASTQGGFSEKLFF.

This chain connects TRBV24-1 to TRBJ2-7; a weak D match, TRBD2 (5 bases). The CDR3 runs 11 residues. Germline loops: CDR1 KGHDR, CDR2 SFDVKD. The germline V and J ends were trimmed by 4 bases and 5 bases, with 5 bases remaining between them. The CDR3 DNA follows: TGTGCCACCAGTGACGGGGACGAGCAGTACTTC. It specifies CATSDGDEQYF.

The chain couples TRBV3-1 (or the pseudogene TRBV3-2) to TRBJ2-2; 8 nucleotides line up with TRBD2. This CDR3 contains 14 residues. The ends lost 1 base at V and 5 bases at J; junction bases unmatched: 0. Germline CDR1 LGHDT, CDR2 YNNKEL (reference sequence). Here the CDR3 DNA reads TGTGCCAGCAGCCAAGGCGGGGGGACCGGGGAGCTGTTTTTT. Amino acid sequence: CASSQGGGTGELFF.

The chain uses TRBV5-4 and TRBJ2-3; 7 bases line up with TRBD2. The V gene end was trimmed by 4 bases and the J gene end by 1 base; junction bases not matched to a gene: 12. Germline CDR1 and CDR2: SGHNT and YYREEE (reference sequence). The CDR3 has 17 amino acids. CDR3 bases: TGTGCCAGCAGCCCGGGACTAACCTTCCTCGGCACAGATACGCAGTATTTT. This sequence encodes CASSPGLTFLGTDTQYF.

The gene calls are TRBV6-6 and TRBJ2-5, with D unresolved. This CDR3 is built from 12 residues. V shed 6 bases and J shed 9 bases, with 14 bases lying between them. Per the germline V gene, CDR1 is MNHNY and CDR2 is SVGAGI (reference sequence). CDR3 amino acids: CASSKEDRAQYF. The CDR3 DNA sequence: TGTGCCAGCAGCAAAGAAGATCGGGCCCAGTACTTC.